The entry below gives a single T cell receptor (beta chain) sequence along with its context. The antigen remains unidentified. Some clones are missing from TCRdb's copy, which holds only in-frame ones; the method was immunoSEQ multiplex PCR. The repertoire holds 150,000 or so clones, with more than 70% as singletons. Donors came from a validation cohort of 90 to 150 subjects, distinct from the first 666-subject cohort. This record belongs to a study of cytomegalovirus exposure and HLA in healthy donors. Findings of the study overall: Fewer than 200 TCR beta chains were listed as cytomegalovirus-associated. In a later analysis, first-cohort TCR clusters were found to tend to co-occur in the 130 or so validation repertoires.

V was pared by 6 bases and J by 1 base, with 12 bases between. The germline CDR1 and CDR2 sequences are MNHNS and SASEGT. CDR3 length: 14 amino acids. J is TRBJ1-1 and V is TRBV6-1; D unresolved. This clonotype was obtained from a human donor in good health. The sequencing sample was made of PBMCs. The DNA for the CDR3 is TGTGCCAGCAGGCGGTGGGTAGAGAACACTGAAGCTTTCTTT. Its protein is CASRRWVENTEAFF.